These 28 T cell receptor beta chains share one sample of origin, sequenced in a study of cytomegalovirus exposure and HLA in healthy donors. The PCR contained 60 Vbeta and 13 Jbeta primers. The repertoire was sequenced with immunoSEQ multiplex PCR; TCRdb's copy has only in-frame clones and lacks some. The sample lists roughly 160,000 clones, 65% to 90% occurring once. The sequenced sample was PBMCs. The receptors shown here come from a male donor in good health and CMV-seronegative.

The CDR3 reads CASSVATDRGSPLHF. The DNA for the CDR3 is TGTGCCAGCAGCGTAGCTACGGACAGGGGTTCACCCCTCCACTTT. The chain recombines TRBV9 with TRBJ1-6; 9 bases line up with TRBD1. This CDR3 spans 15 amino acids. V lost 0 bases and J lost 9; bases outside the gene matches: 4. Germline V lookup: CDR1 SGDLS, CDR2 YYNGEE.

In nucleotides, the CDR3 is TGTGCCAGCAGCTTCCGGGACAGGGGGAACAAGGCGTCCGAGCAGTACTTC. It specifies CASSFRDRGNKASEQYF. The chain uses TRBV5-6 and TRBJ2-7; 11 nucleotides match TRBD1. V shed 2 bases, J shed 6 bases, and the junction held 13 bases outside the gene matches. This CDR3 has 17 amino acids. Germline V gene lookup returns CDR1 SGHDT and CDR2 YYEEEE.

The chain couples TRBV27 to TRBJ2-4; a possible D gene is TRBD1 (6 bases). In germline, CDR1 is MNHEY, CDR2 SMNVEV (reference sequence). Trimming removed 1 base from V and 7 bases from J, with 8 bases in between. The CDR3 loop spans 13 amino acids. The CDR3 DNA follows: TGTGCCAGCAGTTTATATGGGGGCAACATTCAGTACTTC. Its translation is CASSLYGGNIQYF.

This chain connects TRBV6-5 to TRBJ1-1; D is perhaps TRBD1 (5 bases). V was shortened by 0 bases and J by 1 base, with 9 bases between the two germline ends. Germline V lookup: CDR1 MNHEY, CDR2 SVGAGI. The CDR3 length is 15 residues. Here the CDR3 reads CASSYSWGRNTEAFF. The CDR3 DNA follows: TGTGCCAGCAGTTACTCATGGGGCAGGAACACTGAAGCTTTCTTT.

The rearrangement joins TRBV4-1 to TRBJ2-1; TRBD1 aligns across 11 bases. Germline CDR1 is MGHRA and CDR2 is YSYEKL. V trimming: 5 bases; J trimming: 9 bases; junction bases outside the gene matches: 6. The CDR3 is made up of 14 amino acids. The CDR3: CASSTRTGGREQFF. DNA of the CDR3: TGCGCCAGCAGCACACGGACAGGGGGCCGTGAGCAGTTCTTC.

This chain connects TRBV19 to TRBJ1-5; no reliable D call. CDR1 and CDR2 from the germline V gene are LNHDA and SQIVND (reference sequence). V lost 3 bases to trimming and J lost 1 base, with 10 bases between them. The CDR3 extends over 15 amino acids. The CDR3 region has the DNA TGTGCCAGTAGTATTTTGGGCCGGAGCAATCAGCCCCAGCATTTT. Translated: CASSILGRSNQPQHF.

The V call is TRBV7-9, the J call TRBJ1-2; D possibly corresponds to TRBD1 (5 bases). V was trimmed by 7 bases and J by 6 bases, leaving 15 bases between them. The CDR3 sequence is 13 residues long. The germline V gene has CDR1 SEHNR and CDR2 FQNEAQ (reference sequence). The CDR3 nucleotides read TGTGCCAGCAACATGGAGGGACCGGATGGCTACACCTTC. Encoded protein: CASNMEGPDGYTF.

The rearrangement joins TRBV6-5 to TRBJ1-3, with D perhaps TRBD1 (5 bases). Germline CDR1 and CDR2: MNHEY and SVGAGI. Trimming removed 5 bases at V and 3 bases at J, with 8 bases between. This CDR3 has 13 residues. CDR3 nucleotides: TGTGCCAGCAGTGGGGGGAATGGAAACACCATATATTTT. This codes for CASSGGNGNTIYF.

The V gene is TRBV5-1, the J gene TRBJ1-1, with a weak D call TRBD1 (5 bases). Germline V gives CDR1 SGHRS, CDR2 YFSETQ. V dropped 1 base and J dropped 5 bases, with 9 bases sitting between them. The CDR3 loop spans 13 amino acids. CDR3 region: CASSLQGRTEAFF. The CDR3 region has the DNA TGCGCCAGCAGCTTGCAGGGTCGGACTGAAGCTTTCTTT.

This rearrangement joins TRBV7-9 to TRBJ2-7; 9 bases are a match to TRBD1. V shed 5 bases, J shed 3 bases, and the junction held 5 bases outside the gene matches. Germline V gives CDR1 SEHNR, CDR2 FQNEAQ (reference sequence). The CDR3 sequence is 14 residues long. CDR3 sequence: CASSRTGDRYEQYF. The DNA of the CDR3 is TGTGCCAGCAGCCGGACAGGGGACCGCTACGAGCAGTACTTC.

The chain recombines TRBV27 with TRBJ1-3; D is uncertain. This CDR3 spans 15 amino acids. The germline CDR1 and CDR2 sequences are MNHEY and SMNVEV (reference sequence). V lost 6 bases and J 0 bases, leaving 12 bases between the germline ends. The CDR3 loop is CASRLGVSSGNTIYF. The CDR3 nucleotides read TGTGCCAGCAGATTGGGAGTGAGCTCTGGAAACACCATATATTTT.

This rearrangement joins TRBV19 to TRBJ2-1, with TRBD2 matching over 10 bases. V dropped 8 bases and J dropped 4; count of bases not matched to a gene: 5. This CDR3 region has 14 residues. CDR1 is LNHDA and CDR2 is SQIVND in the germline V gene (reference sequence). CDR3 nucleotides: TGTGCCAGTCGTCTAGCGGGGGTTTACAATGAGCAGTTCTTC. This encodes CASRLAGVYNEQFF.

The rearrangement links TRBV6-5 to TRBJ1-1, with a weak D call TRBD1 (6 bases). The ends were cut back, 7 bases at V and 7 bases at J, with 16 bases in the middle. The length of the CDR3 is 13 residues. Germline lookup yields CDR1 MNHEY and CDR2 SVGAGI. The CDR3 loop is CASTLWGQGEAFF. The CDR3 DNA reads TGTGCCAGCACCCTTTGGGGGCAGGGTGAAGCTTTCTTT.

The chain uses TRBV2 and TRBJ2-7; D unresolved. Germline V lookup: CDR1 SNHLY, CDR2 FYNNEI. This CDR3 has 11 residues. V was trimmed by 5 bases and J by 3 bases, leaving 5 bases between them. CDR3 in amino acids: CASSPLYEQYF. In DNA form, the CDR3 reads TGTGCCAGCAGTCCTCTCTACGAGCAGTACTTC.

The rearrangement uses TRBV11-2 and TRBJ1-1; 8 bases align to TRBD1. This CDR3 comprises 11 residues. V trimming: 6 bases; J trimming: 10 bases; junction bases outside the gene matches: 4. Germline assignment: CDR1 SGHAT and CDR2 FQNNGV. In DNA, the CDR3 is TGTGCCAGCAGGTTCGACAGGGGAGCTTTCTTT. This encodes CASRFDRGAFF. The whole variable domain, filled in from reference TRBV11-2 and TRBJ1-1, reads EAGVAQSPRYKIIEKRQSVAFWCNPISGHATLYWYQQILGQGPKLLIQFQNNGVVDDSQLPKDRFSAERLKGVDSTLKIQPAKLEDSAVYLCASRFDRGAFFGQGTRLTVV.

This sequence joins TRBV5-1 and TRBJ2-5; 8 nucleotides agree with TRBD2. Germline V gene lookup returns CDR1 SGHRS and CDR2 YFSETQ. This CDR3 comprises 15 residues. Trimming took 6 bases from V and 2 from J; bases not matched to a gene: 9. For the CDR3, the DNA is TGCGCCAGCACGCAACAGCGGGGGCCACAAGAGACCCAGTACTTC. Translating gives CASTQQRGPQETQYF.

CDR3 sequence: CASSGLQNTEAFF. The CDR3 bases are TGCGCCAGCAGCGGACTGCAGAACACTGAAGCTTTCTTT. The J gene is TRBJ1-1, the V gene TRBV5-1; no definite D call. Germline values: CDR1 SGHRS, CDR2 YFSETQ. Trimming left V 4 bases short and J 1 base short, with 8 bases between. The CDR3 spans 13 residues.

The chain is built from TRBV12-2 and TRBJ2-4; the listed D gene, TRBD2, was not tested against the DNA. TRBV12-2 is listed as a pseudogene. This CDR3 comprises 15 residues. CDR3: CASRRGGVAKNIQYF. CDR3 DNA: TGTGCAAGTCGCCGGGGAGGGGTAGCCAAAAACATTCAGTACTTC.

The chain joins TRBV5-8 to TRBJ2-7; TRBD2 aligns across 7 bases. The CDR3 covers 14 residues. CDR1 is SGHTS and CDR2 is YDEGEE in the germline V gene. J gave up 4 bases and V 6 bases, and 10 bases lay outside the gene matches. The CDR3 bases are TGTGCCAGCAACCCGGGGGGACCGCGGTACGAGCAGTACTTC. It codes for CASNPGGPRYEQYF. The full variable domain, with the rest looked up from reference TRBV5-8 and TRBJ2-7, is EAGVTQSPTHLIKTRGQQATLRCSPISGHTSVYWYQQALGLGLQFLLWYDEGEERNRGNFPPRFSGRQFPNYSSELNVNALELEDSALYLCASNPGGPRYEQYFGPGTRLTVT.

The table lists this clone with a few counts. The V call is TRBV9, the J call TRBJ2-2; D gene uncertain. The V end lost 4 bases, the J end lost 3 bases, and 16 bases lay between the germline ends. The germline V gene has CDR1 SGDLS and CDR2 YYNGEE. The CDR3 contains 16 residues. The CDR3, as DNA: TGTGCCAGCAGCCCCTTTCCGGGTGGTGACACCGGGGAGCTGTTTTTT. Translation: CASSPFPGGDTGELFF.

V gene TRBV6-6 combines with J gene TRBJ1-1; D gene ambiguous. Trimming removed 5 bases at V and 2 bases at J, with 12 bases between. The CDR3 spans 14 residues. CDR1 is MNHNY, CDR2 SVGAGI, per germline (reference sequence). CDR3 sequence reads: CASSNGDGNTEAFF. CDR3 nucleotide sequence: TGTGCCAGCAGTAATGGAGACGGAAACACTGAAGCTTTCTTT.

This sequence joins TRBV7-9 and TRBJ1-1; no reliable D call. The CDR3 covers 14 residues. Trimming took off 5 bases at V and 3 bases at J, with 13 bases between the two ends. The germline V gene has CDR1 SEHNR and CDR2 FQNEAQ (reference sequence). The CDR3 loop reads CASSRVRADTEAFF. The CDR3 DNA follows: TGTGCCAGCAGCAGGGTGAGGGCGGACACTGAAGCTTTCTTT.

This chain links TRBV7-2 with TRBJ1-5; D might be TRBD1 (6 bases). Germline CDR1 is SGHTA and CDR2 is FQGNSA. V lost 2 bases to trimming and J lost 2 bases, with 13 bases between them. The CDR3 has 16 residues. The DNA for the CDR3 is TGTGCCAGCAGCTTAAAATTAGGGGGAGGCAATCAGCCCCAGCATTTT. This sequence encodes CASSLKLGGGNQPQHF. The variable domain in full, completed from reference TRBV7-2 and TRBJ1-5, reads GAGVSQSPSNKVTEKGKDVELRCDPISGHTALYWYRQSLGQGLEFLIYFQGNSAPDKSGLPSDRFSAERTGGSVSTLTIQRTQQEDSAVYLCASSLKLGGGNQPQHFGDGTRLSIL.

This clone appeared once. The genes are TRBV11-2 and TRBJ1-2, with 11 positions matching TRBD1. The CDR3 is 16 amino acids. The ends lost 1 base at V and 3 bases at J; junction bases unmatched: 4. Germline V gene data show CDR1 as SGHAT and CDR2 as FQNNGV. Here the CDR3 reads CASSLGGQGADYGYTF. The CDR3 DNA reads as TGTGCCAGCAGCTTAGGAGGACAGGGGGCGGACTATGGCTACACCTTC.

The chain is built from TRBV27 and TRBJ1-1, with a possible D match to TRBD1 (6 bases). Trimming left V 7 bases short and J 1 base short, with 13 bases between. The CDR3 runs 14 residues. Germline CDR1 reads MNHEY; CDR2 reads SMNVEV (reference sequence). The CDR3 bases are TGTGCCAGCAATCCACAGGGATGGAACACTGAAGCTTTCTTT. Translated: CASNPQGWNTEAFF.

The chain employs TRBV19 and TRBJ1-1; maybe TRBD1 (6 bases). Trimming pared 8 bases from V and 5 bases from J, leaving 15 bases between. The germline V gene has CDR1 LNHDA and CDR2 SQIVND (reference sequence). There are 13 residues in the CDR3. The CDR3 nucleotides read TGTGCCAGTCAGAACGGGGGGCTTACTGAAGCTTTCTTT. Translated: CASQNGGLTEAFF.

The sample holds one count of this clone. The chain links TRBV4-1 to TRBJ1-2, with D unclear. Trimming cost V 0 bases and J 6 bases, with 11 bases left between them. CDR1 MGHRA and CDR2 YSYEKL come from the germline V gene. The CDR3 extends over 14 amino acids. In nucleotides, the CDR3 is TGCGCCAGCAGCCAAGAACTTCGGAGAGATGGCTACACCTTC. The encoded protein is CASSQELRRDGYTF.

This clone has a single count. The V call is TRBV7-9, the J call TRBJ2-3; perhaps TRBD2 as D (6 bases). Trimming shortened V by 7 bases and J by 0 bases, and 14 bases separated the two germline ends. This CDR3 is 15 amino acids long. The germline V gene has CDR1 SEHNR and CDR2 FQNEAQ (reference sequence). This CDR3 is CASTPGGTSTDTQYF. The CDR3 region has the DNA TGTGCCAGCACCCCCGGGGGTACGAGCACAGATACGCAGTATTTT.